This T cell receptor beta chain was obtained from a study of identical twins. This clonotype has a count of ten or more. TCRdb processed the 5' RACE reads anew with MiXCR; each CDR3 protein has one entry. The sample holds approximately 630,000 distinct CDR3 sequences, under 8.5% seen once. Germline V lookup: CDR1 DFQATT, CDR2 SNEGSKA (reference sequence). The CDR3 is 12 amino acids. V was shortened by 6 bases and J by 5 bases, with 13 bases between the two germline ends. This same sample was also taken into another study, of yellow fever vaccine responses in identical twins.

The chain carries TRBV20-1 and TRBJ1-1; the D gene is possibly TRBD1 (5 bases). The sample was PBMCs. The TCR sequence derives from a woman aged 18-29 years in good health. The CDR3 here is CSAADRRTEAFF. The CDR3 DNA reads as TGCAGTGCAGCTGACAGAAGGACTGAAGCTTTCTTT.